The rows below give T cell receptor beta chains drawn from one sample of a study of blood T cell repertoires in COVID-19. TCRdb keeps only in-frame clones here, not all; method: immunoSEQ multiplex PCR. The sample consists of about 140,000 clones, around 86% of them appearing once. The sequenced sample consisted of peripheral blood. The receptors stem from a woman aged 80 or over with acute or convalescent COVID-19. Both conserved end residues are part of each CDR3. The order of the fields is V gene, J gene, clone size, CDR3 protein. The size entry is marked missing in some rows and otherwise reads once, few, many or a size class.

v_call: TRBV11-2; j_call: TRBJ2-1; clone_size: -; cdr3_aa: CASSTSAIHNEQFF
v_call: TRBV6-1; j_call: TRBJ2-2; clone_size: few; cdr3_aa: CASSQRETGELFF
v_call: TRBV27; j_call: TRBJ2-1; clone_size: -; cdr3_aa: CASSPNRRTDSSYNEQFF
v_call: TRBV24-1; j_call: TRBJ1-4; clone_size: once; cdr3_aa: CATSEDLDQGGKLFF
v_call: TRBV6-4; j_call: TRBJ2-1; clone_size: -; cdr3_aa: CASSASSPNEQFF
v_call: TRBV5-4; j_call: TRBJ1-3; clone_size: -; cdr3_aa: CASSPKGGPGNTIYF
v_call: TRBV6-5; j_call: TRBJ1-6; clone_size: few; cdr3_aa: CASRKPGQWNSPLHF
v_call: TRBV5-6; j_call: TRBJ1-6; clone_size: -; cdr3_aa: CASSIRGGVGSPLHF
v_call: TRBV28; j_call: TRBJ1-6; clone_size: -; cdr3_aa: CATAGGPNSPLHF
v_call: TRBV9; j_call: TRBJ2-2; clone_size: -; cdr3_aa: CASSVHPRSGGTGELFF
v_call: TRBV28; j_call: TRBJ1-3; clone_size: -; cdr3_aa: CASVDTLSGNTIYF
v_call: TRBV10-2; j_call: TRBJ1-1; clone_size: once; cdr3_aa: CASSDRVVTEAFF
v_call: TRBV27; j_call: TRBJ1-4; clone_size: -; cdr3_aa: CASSLLSRVEKLFF
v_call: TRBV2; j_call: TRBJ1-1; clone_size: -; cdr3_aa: CASSLLGANTEAFF
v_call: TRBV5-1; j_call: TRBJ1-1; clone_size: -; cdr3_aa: CASSLGLNTEAFF
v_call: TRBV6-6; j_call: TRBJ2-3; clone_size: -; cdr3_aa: CATHPGNTDTQYF
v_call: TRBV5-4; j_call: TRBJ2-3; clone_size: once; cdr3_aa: CASSFPLAGAGDTQYF
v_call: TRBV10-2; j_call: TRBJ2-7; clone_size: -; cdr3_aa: CASSDPGQVVYEQYF
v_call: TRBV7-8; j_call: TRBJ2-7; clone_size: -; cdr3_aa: CASSGYRLAGPYEQYF
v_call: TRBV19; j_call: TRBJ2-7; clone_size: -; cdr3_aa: CASARQGAYEQYF
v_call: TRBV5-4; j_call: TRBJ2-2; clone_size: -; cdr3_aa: CASSDQTSGSSVTGELFF
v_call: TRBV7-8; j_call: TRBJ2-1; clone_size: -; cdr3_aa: CASSLIFGLAGGPSLSEQFF
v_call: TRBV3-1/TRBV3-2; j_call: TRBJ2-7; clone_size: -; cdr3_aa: CASSQVQGVYEQYF
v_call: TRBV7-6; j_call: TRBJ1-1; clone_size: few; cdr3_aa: CASSSRPTEAFF
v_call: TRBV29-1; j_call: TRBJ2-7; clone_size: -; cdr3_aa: CSVDDLGGAPITGKYEQYF
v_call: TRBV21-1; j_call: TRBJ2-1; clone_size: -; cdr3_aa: CASSVARARTVDNEQFF
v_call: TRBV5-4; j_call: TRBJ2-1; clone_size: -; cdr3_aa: CASSLGSSGPYNEQFF
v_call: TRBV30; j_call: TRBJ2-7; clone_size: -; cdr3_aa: CAWSQLLTGFYEQYF
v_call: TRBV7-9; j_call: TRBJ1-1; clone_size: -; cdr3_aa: CASSITGITEAFF
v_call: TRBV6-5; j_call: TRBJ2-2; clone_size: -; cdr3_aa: CAIIPGQGFTGELFF
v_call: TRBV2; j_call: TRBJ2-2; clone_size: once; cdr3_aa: CATSSVRNTGELFF
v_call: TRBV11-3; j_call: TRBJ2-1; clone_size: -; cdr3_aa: CASSLLAEGEQFF